This T cell receptor beta chain was captured in a study of blood T cell repertoires in COVID-19. Study as a whole: Both acute and convalescent COVID-19 samples were obtained from the United States, Italy and Spain. In each case, the material was cDNA or gDNA derived from T cells, B-cell-depleted T cells, or PBMCs.

The CDR3 has 16 residues. J was trimmed by 6 bases and V by 3 bases; bases with no gene match: 9. Germline CDR1 KGHSH, CDR2 LQKENI. TCRdb's table, derived via immunoSEQ multiplex PCR, lists solely in-frame clones and lacks some. The sample lists 120,000 or so clones, approximately 80% occurring once. This clone showed up just a few times. The material sequenced was peripheral blood. The chain joins TRBV18 to TRBJ2-4; 9 bases map to TRBD1. The receptor comes from a man aged 65 to 79 with acute or convalescent COVID-19. The CDR3 bases are TGTGCCAGCTCACCCTTGGGGGGACAGGGAGGAAACATTCAGTACTTC. Protein product: CASSPLGGQGGNIQYF.